Below are 11 T cell receptor beta chains sequenced from a single sample in a study of blood T cell repertoires in COVID-19. Only in-frame clones appear in the TCRdb table, and some are missing; sequencing was by immunoSEQ multiplex PCR. The table lists some 120,000 clones, approximately 85% of them singletons, with about 12% in the top ten. Material for sequencing was peripheral blood. Receptors originate from a human donor in a cohort sampled during active COVID-19.

This clone was picked up a small number of times. This chain joins TRBV5-5 and TRBJ2-7; 7 positions agree with TRBD1. Germline lookup yields CDR1 SGHKS and CDR2 YYEKEE (reference sequence). V was pared by 0 bases and J by 4 bases, with 1 base of the junction left unmatched. The CDR3 runs to 13 residues. The CDR3 region has the DNA TGTGCCAGCAGCTTGGACAGGGGTTACGAGCAGTACTTC. Translated, it gives CASSLDRGYEQYF.

CDR3 DNA: TGTGCCAGCAGCCAAGATGGAGGGGGCCAGGGTGGCTACACCTTC. Amino acids: CASSQDGGGQGGYTF. The genes are TRBV3-1 (or the pseudogene TRBV3-2) and TRBJ1-2; TRBD1 aligns across 7 bases. The germline V gene has CDR1 LGHDT and CDR2 YNNKEL (reference sequence). The CDR3 is made up of 15 amino acids. V gave up 0 bases and J gave up 7 bases; unmatched junction bases: 8.

J is TRBJ2-5 and V is TRBV7-2; 9 nucleotides align to TRBD2. Trimming took 2 bases from V and 5 from J; bases not matched to a gene: 9. There are 16 residues in the CDR3. In germline, CDR1 is SGHTA, CDR2 FQGNSA. The CDR3 loop is CASSLPLAGARETQYF. CDR3 DNA: TGTGCCAGCAGCTTACCCTTAGCGGGGGCGAGGGAGACCCAGTACTTC.

The chain combines TRBV6-5 with TRBJ2-7, with 7 bases aligning to TRBD1. There are 14 residues in the CDR3. Looked up from germline, CDR1 is MNHEY and CDR2 is SVGAGI. Trimming cost V 2 bases and J 3 bases; bases outside gene matches: 4. CDR3 residues: CASSYGQGVYEQYF. DNA of the CDR3: TGTGCCAGCAGTTACGGCCAGGGGGTCTACGAGCAGTACTTC.

V usage is TRBV5-1 and J usage is TRBJ1-1, with 8 bases identical to TRBD1. Germline CDR1 reads SGHRS; CDR2 reads YFSETQ. The CDR3 loop spans 15 amino acids. Trimming at V came to 4 bases and at J to 3 bases, leaving 8 bases not matched to a gene. CDR3 nucleotides: TGCGCCAGCAGCACCATACCGACAGGGGACACTGAAGCTTTCTTT. It encodes CASSTIPTGDTEAFF.

This chain's CDR3 is CAISDLGTSNTEAFF. In DNA form, the CDR3 reads TGTGCCATCAGTGACCTCGGGACATCAAACACTGAAGCTTTCTTT. This chain joins TRBV10-3 and TRBJ1-1, with D possibly matching TRBD1 (6 bases). This CDR3 contains 15 residues. Germline V gives CDR1 ENHRY, CDR2 SYGVKD. Trimming took 3 bases from V and 2 from J, leaving 13 bases between them.

The DNA of the CDR3 is TGTGCCAGTAGCCCTGCGGGGGGATACAATGAGCAGTTCTTC. Translated, it gives CASSPAGGYNEQFF. This chain links TRBV19 with TRBJ2-1, with 8 bases aligning to TRBD2. The CDR3 is 14 residues long. V trimming: 6 bases; J trimming: 4 bases; junction bases outside the gene matches: 5. Per germline, CDR1 LNHDA and CDR2 SQIVND (reference sequence).

There are a few counts of this clone. The chain joins TRBV7-6 to TRBJ2-1; D might be TRBD2 (6 bases). This CDR3 comprises 15 residues. Between the trimmed V and J ends, which lost 4 bases and 7 bases, there was a span of 17 bases. The germline V gene encodes CDR1 SGHVS and CDR2 FNYEAQ. The CDR3 spells CASSSGLTLGNEQFF. CDR3 nucleotides: TGTGCCAGCAGCTCTGGACTAACCCTTGGGAATGAGCAGTTCTTC.

The table lists this clone with a few counts. The chain has TRBV5-1 and TRBJ1-5, with 9 bases matching TRBD1. This CDR3 region has 15 residues. Germline CDR1 and CDR2: SGHRS and YFSETQ. V shed 2 bases, J shed 2 bases, and the junction held 2 bases outside the gene matches. The CDR3 is CASSLQGAGNQPQHF. CDR3 in DNA: TGCGCCAGCAGCTTACAGGGGGCTGGCAATCAGCCCCAGCATTTT.

This clone was seen a few times. This sequence joins TRBV6-2 or TRBV6-3 and TRBJ2-7, with D perhaps TRBD2 (5 bases). In germline, CDR1 is MNHEY, CDR2 SVGEGT. V dropped 2 bases and J dropped 1 base, with 9 bases sitting between them. The CDR3 has 14 residues. CDR3 residues: CASSYPDSSYEQYF. CDR3 coding DNA: TGTGCCAGCAGTTACCCGGACTCGTCCTACGAGCAGTACTTC.

The chain combines TRBV2 with TRBJ2-1, with D possibly matching TRBD1 (6 bases). With 3 bases removed from V and 7 bases from J, the gap between germline ends came to 16 bases. The CDR3 extends over 15 amino acids. Per the germline V gene, CDR1 is SNHLY and CDR2 is FYNNEI. The CDR3 bases are TGTGCCAGCAGTGATACAGGGCCCAGGATGAATGAGCAGTTCTTC. This encodes CASSDTGPRMNEQFF.